This T cell receptor beta chain appears in the sequencing data of a study of blood T cell repertoires in COVID-19. Looking at the study overall: In each case, the material was cDNA or gDNA derived from T cells, B-cell-depleted T cells, or PBMCs.

This table comes from immunoSEQ multiplex PCR, and its TCRdb copy is limited to in-frame clones, with some not included. The sample carries about 310,000 clones, roughly 87% recorded once. The clonotype was recovered from a man younger than 35 with active or convalescent COVID-19. Sequenced: peripheral blood.

The CDR3 region is CASSTLAPSSYNEQFF. CDR3 nucleotides: TGTGCCAGCAGTACCCTAGCCCCGAGCTCCTACAATGAGCAGTTCTTC. This rearrangement joins TRBV28 to TRBJ2-1, with TRBD2 as a possible D gene (5 bases). Germline V gives CDR1 MDHEN, CDR2 SYDVKM. The CDR3 totals 16 residues. With 5 bases removed from V and 0 bases from J, the gap between germline ends came to 14 bases.